These 28 T cell receptor beta chains originate from one sample sequenced in a study of blood T cells in healthy people across ages. Then a second PCR, running about 7 to 11 cycles, was carried out with a sample-barcoded 5' primer and a J-beta primer mix. TCRdb re-called the 5' RACE reads with MiXCR, one entry per CDR3 protein. The sample lists fewer than 900,000 distinct CDR3 sequences; more than 40% were seen once. Sequencing used blood. These TCRs come from a woman aged 55-75 years in good health.

This clonotype was seen at least ten times. The V call is TRBV29-1, the J call TRBJ2-3; 7 bases line up with TRBD2. The CDR3 is 14 amino acids. Germline CDR1 and CDR2: SQVTM and ANQGSEA. V was clipped by 8 bases and J by 4 bases; unmatched bases: 12. CDR3 bases: TGCAGCTCTATATGGACTAGTAGGGCAGATACGCAGTATTTT. It codes for CSSIWTSRADTQYF.

The gene calls are TRBV12-3 or TRBV12-4 and TRBJ2-1; tentatively, D is TRBD2 (5 bases). Trimming cost V 3 bases and J 2 bases, with 23 bases left between them. This CDR3 spans 19 amino acids. The CDR3 DNA reads as TGTGCCAGCAGTTTCTCGCTACCGCTTTGGCCCGGGGCCTACAATGAGCAGTTCTTC. Translating it yields CASSFSLPLWPGAYNEQFF.

The CDR3 loop is CASSQGPAPGLSRNEQFF. The CDR3 region has the DNA TGTGCCAGCAGCCAGGGTCCAGCGCCAGGTCTGTCGCGGAATGAGCAGTTCTTC. The chain carries TRBV3-1 and TRBJ2-1; no firm D call. This CDR3 is 18 amino acids long. Germline-derived CDR1 and CDR2 are LGHDT and YNNKEL (reference sequence). The ends were cut back, 3 bases at V and 7 bases at J, with 25 bases in the middle.

This clonotype was recorded many times. The chain recombines TRBV5-8 with TRBJ2-1, with D possibly TRBD2 on 6 matching bases. The germline V gene has CDR1 SGHTS and CDR2 YDEGEE. V was cut by 2 bases and J by 4 bases, with 13 bases left in between. CDR3 length equals 15 residues. This chain's CDR3 is CASSFSGVGYNEQFF. The DNA of the CDR3 is TGTGCCAGCAGCTTTAGCGGAGTAGGGTACAATGAGCAGTTCTTC. The full variable domain, completed using reference TRBV5-8 and TRBJ2-1, is EAGVTQSPTHLIKTRGQQATLRCSPISGHTSVYWYQQALGLGLQFLLWYDEGEERNRGNFPPRFSGRQFPNYSSELNVNALELEDSALYLCASSFSGVGYNEQFFGPGTRLTVL.

This clonotype appeared a few times. This chain uses TRBV7-9 with TRBJ2-7; D unclear. This CDR3 is 13 amino acids long. From germline, CDR1 is SEHNR and CDR2 FQNEAQ (reference sequence). V lost 1 base, J lost 6 bases, and 10 bases lay in between. The CDR3 DNA reads as TGTGCCAGCAGCTTAGGGATCCCGCTCGAGCAGTACTTC. It encodes CASSLGIPLEQYF.

V usage is TRBV6-2 or TRBV6-3 and J usage is TRBJ2-7; the match to TRBD2 covers 11 bases. The CDR3 spans 14 residues. V lost 6 bases, J lost 4 bases, and 5 bases stayed unmatched. Germline V gene data show CDR1 as MNHEY and CDR2 as SVGEGT. This chain's CDR3 is CASRVAGGPYEQYF. DNA for the CDR3: TGTGCCAGCAGAGTAGCGGGAGGGCCGTACGAGCAGTACTTC.

This clonotype came up a few times. The genes are TRBV29-1 and TRBJ2-3, with D possibly being TRBD2 (5 bases). The CDR3 loop spans 13 amino acids. Germline V gene lookup returns CDR1 SQVTM and CDR2 ANQGSEA. Trimming cost V 8 bases and J 6 bases, with 18 bases left between them. The CDR3, as DNA: TGCAGCCTGAGGGCTCCCCGGGGTGATACGCAGTATTTT. It specifies CSLRAPRGDTQYF.

The V call is TRBV20-1, the J call TRBJ2-5; possible D gene TRBD2, 5 bases. This CDR3 has 12 residues. CDR1 DFQATT and CDR2 SNEGSKA come from the germline V gene (reference sequence). The germline V and J ends were trimmed by 6 bases and 7 bases, with 15 bases remaining between them. The CDR3 spells CSARGSLGTQYF. DNA for the CDR3: TGCAGTGCCCGAGGGTCCTTGGGGACCCAGTACTTC.

This clonotype was seen just once. The V call is TRBV12-3 or TRBV12-4, the J call TRBJ2-7; the D is unclear. The CDR3 loop spans 14 amino acids. V lost 5 bases and J lost 7, with 18 bases in between. CDR3 bases: TGTGCCAGCAGTCTAACGGTGGCCTACAATGAGCAGTACTTC. Amino acid sequence: CASSLTVAYNEQYF.

The chain carries TRBV20-1 and TRBJ1-6, with no clear D. Trimming left V 1 base short and J 0 bases short, with 4 bases between. CDR3 length equals 14 residues. CDR1 is DFQATT and CDR2 is SNEGSKA in the germline V gene (reference sequence). CDR3 in amino acids: CSARVSSYNSPLHF. CDR3 nucleotide sequence: TGCAGTGCTAGAGTTAGCTCCTATAATTCACCCCTCCACTTT.

This clonotype was seen once. The V and J genes are TRBV20-1 and TRBJ2-3; possibly TRBD2 for D (5 bases). The V end lost 6 bases, the J end lost 5 bases, and 18 bases lay between the germline ends. This CDR3 has 14 residues. The germline V gene has CDR1 DFQATT and CDR2 SNEGSKA (reference sequence). The CDR3 DNA sequence: TGCAGTGCCACCAGAGGCGTGCGGGTAGATACGCAGTATTTT. This encodes CSATRGVRVDTQYF.

The chain uses TRBV3-1 and TRBJ2-7, with 8 bases lining up with TRBD1. J lost 7 bases, V lost 2 bases, and 7 bases had no gene match. The CDR3 sequence is 14 residues long. Germline V gene lookup returns CDR1 LGHDT and CDR2 YNNKEL (reference sequence). The CDR3 here is CASSQTTGAHEQYF. CDR3 DNA: TGTGCCAGCAGCCAAACGACAGGGGCCCATGAGCAGTACTTC.

The J gene is TRBJ2-1, the V gene TRBV20-1, with D unclear. This CDR3 has 15 residues. Germline lookup yields CDR1 DFQATT and CDR2 SNEGSKA (reference sequence). Trimming cost V 0 bases and J 7 bases, with 16 bases left between them. CDR3 in amino acids: CSARDPLVQSNEQFF. CDR3 in DNA: TGCAGTGCTAGAGATCCGCTAGTTCAATCAAATGAGCAGTTCTTC.

The CDR3 region has the DNA TGTGCCAGCAGTGAACTCCCAGGGGCGAATGAGCAGTACTTC. This gives the protein CASSELPGANEQYF. This chain connects TRBV2 to TRBJ2-7, with a possible D match to TRBD1 (6 bases). The germline CDR1 and CDR2 sequences are SNHLY and FYNNEI. CDR3 length: 14 amino acids. Trimming took 2 bases from V and 7 from J, leaving 15 bases between them.

V gene TRBV29-1 combines with J gene TRBJ1-4; 7 positions agree with TRBD1. The CDR3 loop spans 13 amino acids. Looked up from germline, CDR1 is SQVTM and CDR2 is ANQGSEA. The V segment lost 6 bases and the J segment 1 base; nucleotides outside the gene matches: 2. The DNA of the CDR3 is TGCAGCGTCAACAGGGGAACTAATGAAAAACTGTTTTTT. It encodes CSVNRGTNEKLFF.

This chain links TRBV4-3 with TRBJ2-1; 7 nucleotides align to TRBD2. The germline CDR1 and CDR2 sequences are LGHNA and YSLEER. J gave up 0 bases and V 3 bases, and 11 bases lay outside the gene matches. This CDR3 has 18 amino acids. This CDR3 is CASSQGWDGGSSYNEQFF. In DNA form, the CDR3 reads TGCGCCAGCAGCCAGGGGTGGGACGGGGGGAGCTCCTACAATGAGCAGTTCTTC.

This clonotype has a handful of counts. The rearrangement joins TRBV25-1 to TRBJ2-3; D possibly corresponds to TRBD2 (5 bases). The CDR3 covers 12 residues. CDR1 is MGHDK, CDR2 SYGVNS, per germline. Trimming removed 8 bases from V and 2 bases from J, with 8 bases in between. The CDR3 loop reads CASGSNTDTQYF. The DNA for the CDR3 is TGTGCCAGCGGGAGTAACACAGATACGCAGTATTTT. The variable domain in full, with the rest retrieved from reference TRBV25-1 and TRBJ2-3, is EADIYQTPRYLVIGTGKKITLECSQTMGHDKMYWYQQDPGMELHLIHYSYGVNSTEKGDLSSESTVSRIRTEHFPLTLESARPSHTSQYLCASGSNTDTQYFGPGTRLTVL.

The chain couples TRBV7-2 to TRBJ2-3; D may match TRBD1 or TRBD2 (5 bases each). V shed 5 bases and J shed 4 bases, with 13 bases lying between them. CDR3 length: 14 residues. Germline loops: CDR1 SGHTA, CDR2 FQGNSA. CDR3 loop: CASSPVGVADTQYF. The CDR3 nucleotides read TGTGCCAGCAGCCCCGTGGGGGTCGCAGATACGCAGTATTTT.

This clonotype turned up a few times. The chain combines TRBV20-1 with TRBJ2-3; D is unresolved. Trimming left V 0 bases short and J 5 bases short, with 9 bases between. From germline, CDR1 is DFQATT and CDR2 SNEGSKA (reference sequence). The CDR3 totals 13 residues. CDR3 nucleotides: TGCAGTGCTAGAGATCCCTGGGTAGATACGCAGTATTTT. It encodes CSARDPWVDTQYF.

The chain employs TRBV24-1 and TRBJ2-1; 7 bases line up with TRBD1. CDR1 and CDR2 from the germline V gene are KGHDR and SFDVKD. Trimming at V came to 3 bases and at J to 9 bases, leaving 13 bases not matched to a gene. This CDR3 is built from 16 residues. For the CDR3, the DNA is TGTGCCACCAGTGATGCCCCGACAGGGTACCAAGGTGAGCAGTTCTTC. It codes for CATSDAPTGYQGEQFF.

J is TRBJ2-1 and V is TRBV7-3; D perhaps matches TRBD2 (5 bases). Germline loops: CDR1 SGHTA, CDR2 FQGTGA. CDR3 length: 12 residues. V lost 5 bases and J lost 15, with 17 bases in between. CDR3 amino acids: CASSPETDAGFF. The CDR3 DNA follows: TGTGCCAGCAGCCCGGAGACGGACGCGGGGTTCTTC.

The chain links TRBV18 to TRBJ1-1; D gene uncertain. Germline assignment: CDR1 KGHSH and CDR2 LQKENI. Trimming cost V 3 bases and J 3 bases, with 8 bases left between them. There are 13 residues in the CDR3. CDR3 sequence reads: CASSPQEDTEAFF. In DNA, the CDR3 is TGTGCCAGCTCACCCCAAGAGGACACTGAAGCTTTCTTT.

Comments on this clonotype: This could be a read error, since a much larger clone is one nucleotide away. The chain carries TRBV29-1 and TRBJ2-3; D gene ambiguous. Per germline, CDR1 SQVTM and CDR2 ANQGSEA. Trimming took 4 bases from V and 3 from J, leaving 8 bases between them. This CDR3 region has 12 residues. DNA of the CDR3: TGCAGCGTTGCGCTGGGGACAGATACGCAGTATTTT. Translation: CSVALGTDTQYF.

The rearrangement joins TRBV28 to TRBJ2-1, with 10 nucleotides matching TRBD1. Germline loops: CDR1 MDHEN, CDR2 SYDVKM. V gave up 6 bases and J gave up 2 bases; unmatched junction bases: 16. This CDR3 comprises 19 residues. CDR3 loop: CASSLAFKRGTGAYNEQFF. CDR3 nucleotides: TGTGCCAGCAGCCTAGCTTTTAAGAGAGGGACAGGGGCCTACAATGAGCAGTTCTTC. The complete variable domain, with remaining parts taken from reference TRBV28 and TRBJ2-1, reads DVKVTQSSRYLVKRTGEKVFLECVQDMDHENMFWYRQDPGLGLRLIYFSYDVKMKEKGDIPEGYSVSREKKERFSLILESASTNQTSMYLCASSLAFKRGTGAYNEQFFGPGTRLTVL.

This rearrangement joins TRBV28 to TRBJ2-1, with 11 nucleotides matching TRBD2. The CDR3 extends over 14 amino acids. Trimming cost V 6 bases and J 7 bases; bases outside gene matches: 5. CDR1 and CDR2 (germline): MDHEN, SYDVKM. This CDR3 is CASRPSGGRNEQFF. The CDR3 DNA reads as TGTGCCAGCAGACCTAGCGGGGGGAGGAATGAGCAGTTCTTC.

The V gene is TRBV18, the J gene TRBJ2-1, with TRBD2 matching 10 bases. The CDR3 has 15 amino acids. The germline gives CDR1 KGHSH, CDR2 LQKENI. The junction had 6 bases not matched to a gene; V was cut back by 5 bases and J by 5 bases. In DNA form, the CDR3 reads TGTGCCAGCTCAGAGACTAGCGGGCTAAACAATGAGCAGTTCTTC. It is translated as CASSETSGLNNEQFF.

The genes are TRBV6-2 or TRBV6-3 and TRBJ2-7; D may match TRBD1 or TRBD2 (5 bases each). V was shortened by 2 bases and J by 10 bases, with 15 bases between the two germline ends. This CDR3 comprises 13 residues. Germline CDR1 is MNHEY and CDR2 is SVGEGT. The CDR3 region is CASSYQGPLRQYF. CDR3 DNA: TGTGCCAGCAGTTACCAGGGACCCCTCCGTCAGTACTTC.

This clonotype came up a few times. This chain joins TRBV7-3 and TRBJ2-7, with D possibly being TRBD2 (5 bases). This CDR3 is built from 15 residues. Trimming stripped 3 bases from V and 2 bases from J, with 14 bases between. The germline V gene encodes CDR1 SGHTA and CDR2 FQGTGA. CDR3 loop: CASSLEIARAYEQYF. The CDR3 coding sequence is TGTGCCAGCAGCTTGGAGATAGCGAGAGCCTACGAGCAGTACTTC.